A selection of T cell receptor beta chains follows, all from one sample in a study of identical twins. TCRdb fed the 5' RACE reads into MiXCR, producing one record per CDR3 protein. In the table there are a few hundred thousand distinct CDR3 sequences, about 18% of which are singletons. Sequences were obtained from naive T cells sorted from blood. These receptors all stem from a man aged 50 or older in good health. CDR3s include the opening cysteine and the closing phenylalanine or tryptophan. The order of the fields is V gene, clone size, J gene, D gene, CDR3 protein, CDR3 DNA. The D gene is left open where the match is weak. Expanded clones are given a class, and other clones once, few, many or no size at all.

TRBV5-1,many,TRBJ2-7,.,CASNLGGPDYEQYF,TGCGCCAGCAACCTCGGGGGCCCGGACTACGAGCAGTACTTC
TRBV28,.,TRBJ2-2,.,CASTLRGTGELFF,TGTGCCAGCACTCTCCGGGGCACCGGGGAGCTGTTTTTT
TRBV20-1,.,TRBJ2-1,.,CSAQELVGQFF,TGCAGTGCTCAAGAACTAGTAGGTCAGTTCTTC
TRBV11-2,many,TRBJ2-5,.,CASSFRVAGSLRPQETQYF,TGTGCCAGCAGCTTTCGAGTGGCGGGAAGTCTCCGGCCCCAAGAGACCCAGTACTTC
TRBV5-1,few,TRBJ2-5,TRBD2,CASSLSGTSQETQYF,TGCGCCAGCAGCCTTAGCGGGACTTCACAAGAGACCCAGTACTTC
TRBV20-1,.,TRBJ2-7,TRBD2,CSAGPSGTYEQYF,TGCAGTGCTGGCCCTAGCGGAACTTACGAGCAGTACTTC
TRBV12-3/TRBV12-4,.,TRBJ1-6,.,CASRTDGNISPLHF,TGTGCCAGCAGGACGGACGGGAATATTTCACCCCTCCACTTT
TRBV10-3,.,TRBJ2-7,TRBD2,CAISESTSGSSEQYF,TGTGCCATCAGTGAGTCGACTAGCGGGAGTAGCGAGCAGTACTTC
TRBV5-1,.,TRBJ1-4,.,CASSLMVAGEKLFF,TGCGCCAGCAGCTTGATGGTGGCAGGGGAAAAACTGTTTTTT
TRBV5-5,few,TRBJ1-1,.,CASSLESGETEAFF,TGTGCCAGCAGCTTGGAGTCAGGGGAAACTGAAGCTTTCTTT
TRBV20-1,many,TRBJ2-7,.,CSAPRDSYEQYF,TGCAGTGCACCCAGGGACTCCTACGAGCAGTACTTC
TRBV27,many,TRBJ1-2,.,CASADIGGNYGYTF,TGTGCCAGCGCTGATATCGGGGGGAACTATGGCTACACCTTC
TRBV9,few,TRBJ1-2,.,CASSVTEGGYTF,TGTGCCAGCAGCGTGACAGAGGGTGGCTACACCTTC
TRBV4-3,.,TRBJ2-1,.,CASSQEVSGNEQFF,TGCGCCAGCAGCCAAGAAGTTAGCGGCAATGAGCAGTTCTTC
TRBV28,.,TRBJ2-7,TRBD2,CATLPPGGGYEQYF,TGTGCCACCTTACCTCCTGGGGGAGGGTACGAGCAGTACTTC
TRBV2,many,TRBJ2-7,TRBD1,CASSPRDSYEQYF,TGTGCCAGCAGTCCCCGGGACAGCTACGAGCAGTACTTC
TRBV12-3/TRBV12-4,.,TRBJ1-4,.,CASSPGPEDEKLFF,TGTGCCAGCAGTCCGGGTCCCGAGGATGAAAAACTGTTTTTT
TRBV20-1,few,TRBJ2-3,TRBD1,CSANPWDRVEDTQYF,TGCAGTGCTAATCCTTGGGACAGGGTTGAAGATACGCAGTATTTT
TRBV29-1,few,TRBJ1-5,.,CSVEPDRSNQPQHF,TGCAGCGTTGAACCTGACAGAAGCAATCAGCCCCAGCATTTT
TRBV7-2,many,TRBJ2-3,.,CASSLGGGAAQYTQYF,TGTGCCAGCAGCTTAGGAGGCGGGGCGGCACAATATACGCAGTATTTT